This T cell receptor beta chain was profiled in a study of blood T cell repertoires in COVID-19. Trimming shortened V by 1 base and J by 7 bases, and 20 bases separated the two germline ends. CDR3 length: 16 amino acids. CDR1 is MNHNS, CDR2 SASEGT, per germline. Authors' data handling: How many nucleated cells were present was estimated from reference gene primer amplification. Here immunoSEQ multiplex PCR was the method, and the copy in TCRdb shows in-frame clones only, minus some. V, J and clone size reflect that table, while D and trimming were determined from the DNA. The sample lists 250,000 to 300,000 clones, around 90% occurring once. Participant-given clinical history determined each cohort assignment.

The chain joins TRBV6-1 to TRBJ2-7, with D perhaps TRBD1 (7 bases). What was sequenced was PBMCs or T cells enriched from blood (not recorded which). This TCR was recovered from a woman aged 25-40 years who had recovered from COVID-19. CDR3 residues: CASSEGLTGRLLEQYF. The DNA of the CDR3 is TGTGCCAGCAGTGAAGGATTGACAGGGAGGCTGCTAGAGCAGTACTTC.